Detailed here is one T cell receptor (beta chain). Which antigen it targets is not known. Per-nucleotide qualities are absent, and no much larger clonotype sits a single base away. This record comes from a study of blood T cells in healthy people across ages (dated by TCRdb to 2013 to 2016). A note on the overall study: In model experiments, template switching captured about one uniquely barcoded TCR beta cDNA molecule for every two T cells. The study analyzed two additional independent replicas of 1 million unique cDNA reads from the same blood draw for two donors, one aged 18 to 30 and one aged 80 or older. Using deep sequencing normalized with unique cDNA molecular identifiers, the study measured how TCR beta repertoire diversity changes with age. To avoid experimental bias, donors of different ages were randomly spread across the sequencing lanes. Donors were grouped into four age groups: young (average roughly 15 years), middle-aged (under 40), aged (approximately 67) and long-lived (just over 80). Paper-wide results and their limitations: Because donor CMV infection status was unknown, age-related changes in expanded clonotypes were potentially confounded. Estimates of total diversity based on one million sequenced T cells were regarded as lower bounds and as underestimates. Conclusive comparison of naive and antigen-experienced compartments was prevented by the profiling of bulk unsorted PBMCs. The percentage of naive T cells measured by flow cytometry correlated strongly with observed TCR beta diversity. As age increased, observed TCR beta diversity per million T cells dropped in a roughly linear way, and a significant reduction was already evident by age 40. Compared with the aged group, more naive CD4+ T cells, fewer expanded clones and increased TCR diversity were shown by the long-lived group, suggesting age selection.

The CDR3 holds 17 amino acids from the cysteine to the phenylalanine. Of all the DNA, just the CDR3 is kept, 51 bases in frame from base 1. Trimming accounts for 0 bases at V and 4 bases at J, while the number of junction bases matched to no gene is 5. Taken from the germline V gene (reference sequence), the CDR1 and CDR2 loops are LGHDT and YNNKEL. Systemically healthy Caucasian individuals from Russia, 35 to 40 in total and aged roughly 6 to 95 years, were included as donors. Each donor gave 8 to 10 milliliters of peripheral blood, collected into EDTA-treated Vacutainer tubes. Ficoll-Paque density-gradient centrifugation was used to isolate PBMCs, with at least 7 million per sample. Trizol reagent was used to extract total RNA from PBMCs, with at least 6 micrograms per sample. For every donor, flow cytometry on a PBMC aliquot measured the percentage of naive CD45RAhigh/CD27high T cells. To prepare the library, 5' RACE was applied. Sequencing used an Illumina HiSeq 2500. A second 7 to 11 cycle PCR used a sample-barcoded 5' primer and a J-beta primer mix. Each TCR beta cDNA molecule received a unique molecular identifier from a template-switch 5' adaptor carrying 12 random nucleotides. At least 2.5 million CDR3-containing paired-end reads were obtained from each sample. All of the RNA was converted into first-strand cDNA using the Mint cDNA synthesis kit, with a TRBC-specific oligonucleotide serving as the primer. Following uracil-DNA glycosylase treatment, all cDNA underwent a first 18-cycle PCR with the universal primers M1SS and BC2_uni_R. In the original analysis: For normalization, 1 million high-quality reads were randomly selected from each sample, with every read carrying a distinct molecular identifier. Instead of being binned into consensus sequences, reads that shared molecular identifiers were thrown out. MiTCR, run with a Q25 quality threshold and the strictest error-elimination algorithm, handled CDR3 identification, clonotype clustering and error correction. A nonparametric unseen species model with Euler transformation was used to estimate a lower bound on total TCR beta diversity. Clones were called with MiXCR by TCRdb after fastp trimmed the public reads at Q25, and only in-frame beta chains were retained. CDR3 protein sequences are deduplicated, and each keeps its most common genes and DNA. The V and J calls shown here were made by TCRdb, not taken from the authors' results. This sample holds about 670,000 distinct CDR3 sequences; 52% were observed only once. The ten largest make up roughly 14% of the sample.

Sequenced: blood. In this chain, TRBV3-1 is recombined with TRBJ2-3; 12 of the junction bases match TRBD2. The source of this sequence is a woman of 80 years or more in good health. The nucleotide sequence is given as TGTGCCAGCAGCCAAGATAGGGCTAGCGGGAGGGCAGATACGCAGTATTTT. Translation gives CASSQDRASGRADTQYF.